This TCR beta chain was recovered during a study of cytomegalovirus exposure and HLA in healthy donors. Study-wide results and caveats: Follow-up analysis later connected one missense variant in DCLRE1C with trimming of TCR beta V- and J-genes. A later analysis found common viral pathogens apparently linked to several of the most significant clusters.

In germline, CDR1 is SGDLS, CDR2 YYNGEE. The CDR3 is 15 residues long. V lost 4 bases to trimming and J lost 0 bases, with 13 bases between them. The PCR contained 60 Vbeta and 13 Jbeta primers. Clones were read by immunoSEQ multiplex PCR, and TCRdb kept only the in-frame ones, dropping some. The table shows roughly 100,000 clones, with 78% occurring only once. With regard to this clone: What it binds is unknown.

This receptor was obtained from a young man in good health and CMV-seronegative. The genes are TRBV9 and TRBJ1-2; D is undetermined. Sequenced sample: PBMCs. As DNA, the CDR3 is TGTGCCAGCAGCCGAGGGCAGTTAGCTAACTATGGCTACACCTTC. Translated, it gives CASSRGQLANYGYTF.